The 9 T cell receptor beta chains given below trace back to one sample, sequenced in a study of blood T cell repertoires in COVID-19. Profiling relied on immunoSEQ multiplex PCR, and the TCRdb table lists in-frame clones only, not all of them. The top ten clones hold over 4.5% of a sample with 330,000 or so clones, approximately 89% of them seen once. The sample comprised PBMCs or T cells enriched from blood (not recorded which). These receptor sequences come from a young man who had recovered from COVID-19.

The chain joins TRBV2 to TRBJ2-5; 11 bases align to TRBD2. Germline CDR1 reads SNHLY; CDR2 reads FYNNEI. Trimming cost V 4 bases and J 4 bases; bases outside gene matches: 11. The CDR3 has 17 residues. Written as DNA, the CDR3 is TGTGCCAGCAGTGCCTTAGGGCTAGCGGGGGGCGGAGAGACCCAGTACTTC. Translation: CASSALGLAGGGETQYF. Variable domain in full (rest from reference TRBV2 and TRBJ2-5): EPEVTQTPSHQVTQMGQEVILRCVPISNHLYFYWYRQILGQKVEFLVSFYNNEISEKSEIFDDQFSVERPDGSNFTLKIRSTKLEDSAMYFCASSALGLAGGGETQYFGPGTRLLVL.

The chain couples TRBV19 to TRBJ2-7; 8 bases agree with TRBD1. The CDR3 is 16 amino acids. The ends lost 0 bases at V and 3 bases at J; junction bases unmatched: 7. CDR1 and CDR2 (germline): LNHDA, SQIVND (reference sequence). The CDR3 bases are TGTGCCAGTAGTATAGATAGGGCAGGGGGCCTCTACGAGCAGTACTTC. Translation: CASSIDRAGGLYEQYF.

The V call is TRBV19, the J call TRBJ2-5, with D possibly matching TRBD2 (6 bases). CDR3 size: 13 residues. CDR1 is LNHDA, CDR2 SQIVND, per germline (reference sequence). The germline V and J ends were trimmed by 5 bases and 4 bases, with 11 bases remaining between them. The CDR3 DNA reads as TGTGCCAGTAGTGGTGGGACTGCAGAGACCCAGTACTTC. Translated, it gives CASSGGTAETQYF.

The rearrangement links TRBV11-2 to TRBJ2-1; weak D call: TRBD2 (7 bases). Trimming took off 6 bases at V and 8 bases at J, with 17 bases between the two ends. This CDR3 contains 14 residues. Germline V gives CDR1 SGHAT, CDR2 FQNNGV. CDR3 nucleotides: TGTGCCAGCAGGAGAAGGGGGGGGTTGGATGAGCAGTTCTTC. It codes for CASRRRGGLDEQFF.

The chain links TRBV3-1 (or the pseudogene TRBV3-2) to TRBJ2-5; 7 bases line up with TRBD2. The CDR3 is 16 amino acids. The germline V gene has CDR1 LGHDT and CDR2 YNNKEL (reference sequence). The J segment lost 5 bases and the V segment lost 3 bases, leaving 12 bases of the junction unmatched. In DNA form, the CDR3 reads TGTGCCAGCAGCCAGAGAGGGCGGCTGCGGGGGGAGACCCAGTACTTC. Amino acids: CASSQRGRLRGETQYF.

The V and J genes are TRBV11-2 and TRBJ2-2; 8 bases line up with TRBD1. V lost 0 bases to trimming and J lost 6 bases; unmatched junction nucleotides: 6. This CDR3 is 16 amino acids long. Germline CDR1 and CDR2: SGHAT and FQNNGV. The CDR3 here is CASSLDPDRAAGELFF. The CDR3, as DNA: TGTGCCAGCAGCTTAGACCCGGACAGGGCGGCCGGGGAGCTGTTTTTT. The entire variable domain, with the rest obtained from reference TRBV11-2 and TRBJ2-2, is as follows: EAGVAQSPRYKIIEKRQSVAFWCNPISGHATLYWYQQILGQGPKLLIQFQNNGVVDDSQLPKDRFSAERLKGVDSTLKIQPAKLEDSAVYLCASSLDPDRAAGELFFGEGSRLTVL.

The CDR3 sequence is CASSPTLTGYYGYTF. Written as DNA, the CDR3 is TGCGCCAGCAGCCCAACCCTGACAGGGTACTATGGCTACACCTTC. The rearrangement uses TRBV5-1 and TRBJ1-2; 7 bases are shared with TRBD1. The CDR3 is made up of 15 amino acids. The J segment lost 3 bases and the V segment lost 4 bases, leaving 9 bases of the junction unmatched. The germline CDR1 and CDR2 sequences are SGHRS and YFSETQ.

The chain recombines TRBV7-2 with TRBJ1-5; D unclear. This CDR3 has 16 amino acids. Trimming took off 4 bases at V and 3 bases at J, with 16 bases between the two ends. Germline CDR1 and CDR2: SGHTA and FQGNSA. DNA for the CDR3: TGTGCCAGCAGCTCACCCACCGGACGGGACAATCAGCCCCAGCATTTT. It yields the protein CASSSPTGRDNQPQHF.

The V and J genes are TRBV3-1 (or the pseudogene TRBV3-2) and TRBJ2-5, with a possible D match to TRBD2 (6 bases). The CDR3 runs 13 residues. V lost 3 bases and J 5 bases, leaving 10 bases between the germline ends. The germline V gene has CDR1 LGHDT and CDR2 YNNKEL (reference sequence). As DNA, the CDR3 is TGTGCCAGCAGCCACAGGGCGGGGGAGACCCAGTACTTC. It specifies CASSHRAGETQYF.